The 28 T cell receptor beta chains reported below all come from one sample, sequenced in a study of T cells after yellow fever vaccination. TCRdb used MiXCR to reprocess the 5' RACE reads, holding one entry per CDR3 protein. The data show around 250,000 distinct CDR3 sequences, about 5.2% seen once. The specimen was CD4+ T cells sorted from PBMCs, collected on the day of the yellow fever booster vaccination. Receptors were obtained from a young man who received the YFV17D yellow fever vaccine.

CDR3 bases: TGTGCCACCAGCAGTTATTTGGGGGGGCCCTCAGATACGCAGTATTTT. This gives the protein CATSSYLGGPSDTQYF. The rearrangement links TRBV15 to TRBJ2-3; a weak D match, TRBD2 (7 bases). Germline assignment: CDR1 LNHNV and CDR2 YYDKDF (reference sequence). Trimming took off 3 bases at V and 4 bases at J, with 17 bases between the two ends. The CDR3 loop spans 16 amino acids.

This clonotype was recorded a few times. The chain links TRBV28 to TRBJ2-2, with D maybe TRBD1 (5 bases). The CDR3 sequence is 16 residues long. Looked up from germline, CDR1 is MDHEN and CDR2 is SYDVKM. Trimming cost V 5 bases and J 0 bases, with 13 bases left between them. This CDR3 reads CASSASDNSNTGELFF. CDR3 nucleotides: TGTGCCAGCAGTGCTTCGGACAATTCGAACACCGGGGAGCTGTTTTTT.

This clonotype was seen at least ten times. The chain employs TRBV7-3 and TRBJ2-1; a weak D match, TRBD1 (6 bases). The germline V gene encodes CDR1 SGHTA and CDR2 FQGTGA. The V gene lost 3 bases and the J gene lost 6 bases, with 9 bases spanning the gap. The CDR3 is made up of 13 amino acids. This chain's CDR3 is CASSFRGANEQFF. The CDR3 DNA reads as TGTGCCAGCAGCTTCAGGGGAGCCAATGAGCAGTTCTTC.

The V call is TRBV11-2, the J call TRBJ2-3; 10 nucleotides agree with TRBD2. Germline-derived CDR1 and CDR2 are SGHAT and FQNNGV. After removal of 5 bases from V and 11 bases from J, the junction contained 19 bases not matched to a gene. The CDR3 has 17 amino acids. DNA for the CDR3: TGTGCCAGCAGCCCCCGGGTTAGCGGGGGGCCCCGGATAAGGCAGTATTTT. Residues: CASSPRVSGGPRIRQYF.

This clonotype has a handful of counts. This chain joins TRBV6-1 and TRBJ1-1; TRBD1 matches at 8 bases. Per the germline V gene, CDR1 is MNHNS and CDR2 is SASEGT. The V segment lost 6 bases and the J segment 4 bases; nucleotides outside the gene matches: 10. CDR3 length: 15 residues. The CDR3 bases are TGTGCCAGCAGCACGCAGGGGGCGCAGGGCACTGAAGCTTTCTTT. Translating it yields CASSTQGAQGTEAFF.

The chain uses TRBV7-2 and TRBJ1-3; 9 bases fit TRBD1. The CDR3 is made up of 14 amino acids. Trimming removed 7 bases from V and 6 bases from J; junction bases left unmatched: 7. CDR1 is SGHTA, CDR2 FQGNSA, per germline. The CDR3 DNA follows: TGTGCCAGCACCTCGGGACAGGGCGTAAACACCATATATTTT. This encodes CASTSGQGVNTIYF. The full variable domain, rest sourced from reference TRBV7-2 and TRBJ1-3, is GAGVSQSPSNKVTEKGKDVELRCDPISGHTALYWYRQSLGQGLEFLIYFQGNSAPDKSGLPSDRFSAERTGGSVSTLTIQRTQQEDSAVYLCASTSGQGVNTIYFGEGSWLTVV.

The chain couples TRBV5-1 to TRBJ1-1; maybe TRBD1 (5 bases). Trimming left V 9 bases short and J 7 bases short, with 22 bases between. The CDR3 runs 14 residues. Per the germline V gene, CDR1 is SGHRS and CDR2 is YFSETQ. CDR3 nucleotides: TGCGCCACTGGACTGACGGGGGAAATAGGTGAAGCTTTCTTT. Protein product: CATGLTGEIGEAFF.

This clonotype has a handful of counts. The chain links TRBV19 to TRBJ1-3; TRBD1 is a possible D gene (6 bases). CDR3 length: 14 residues. Germline assignment: CDR1 LNHDA and CDR2 SQIVND (reference sequence). Trimming pared 7 bases from V and 2 bases from J, leaving 12 bases between. The CDR3 DNA reads TGTGCCAGTACAGGTGCAGGGGCTGGAAACACCATATATTTT. It specifies CASTGAGAGNTIYF.

This chain joins TRBV5-1 and TRBJ2-1; D assignment may be TRBD1 or TRBD2 (6 bases each). The CDR3 covers 16 residues. CDR1 and CDR2 from the germline V gene are SGHRS and YFSETQ. Trimming shortened V by 3 bases and J by 6 bases, and 19 bases separated the two germline ends. The CDR3 here is CASSYGGPRGTNEQFF. The CDR3 DNA is TGCGCCAGCAGCTATGGGGGGCCGAGGGGTACCAATGAGCAGTTCTTC. The full variable domain, in which reference TRBV5-1 and TRBJ2-1 provide the parts outside the CDR3, is KAGVTQTPRYLIKTRGQQVTLSCSPISGHRSVSWYQQTPGQGLQFLFEYFSETQRNKGNFPGRFSGRQFSNSRSEMNVSTLELGDSALYLCASSYGGPRGTNEQFFGPGTRLTVL.

This clonotype was seen ten or more times. The V gene is TRBV20-1, the J gene TRBJ2-5; either TRBD1 or TRBD2 may supply D (5 bases each). Trimming shortened V by 6 bases and J by 0 bases, and 17 bases separated the two germline ends. Per germline, CDR1 DFQATT and CDR2 SNEGSKA (reference sequence). CDR3 size: 15 residues. In DNA form, the CDR3 reads TGCAGTGCCCGGCGTCCCGGGGCCTACCAAGAGACCCAGTACTTC. Amino acids: CSARRPGAYQETQYF.

The table lists this clonotype with a few counts. The chain carries TRBV6-2 or TRBV6-3 and TRBJ2-1; TRBD1 aligns across 8 bases. J lost 2 bases, V lost 4 bases, and 10 bases had no gene match. CDR1 and CDR2 (germline): MNHEY, SVGEGT. CDR3 length: 17 amino acids. CDR3 nucleotides: TGTGCCAGCAGTTCCCTACCCGGACAGGGAGCCTACAATGAGCAGTTCTTC. Translating gives CASSSLPGQGAYNEQFF.

In its sample, this clonotype was seen many times. The J gene is TRBJ1-2, the V gene TRBV20-1; D remains unclear. The V and J ends lost 4 bases and 5 bases respectively, with 20 bases between them. The germline V gene encodes CDR1 DFQATT and CDR2 SNEGSKA (reference sequence). CDR3 length: 15 amino acids. CDR3 region: CSATSDRTHLYGYTF. The DNA for the CDR3 is TGCAGTGCTACTTCAGACCGTACCCACCTGTATGGCTACACCTTC.

A few counts support this clonotype. The V call is TRBV6-5, the J call TRBJ1-6, with no clear D. V gave up 3 bases and J gave up 2 bases, with 11 bases separating them. The CDR3 sequence is 16 residues long. Germline-derived CDR1 and CDR2 are MNHEY and SVGAGI. The CDR3 here is CASSYSGYAYNSPLHF. The CDR3 region has the DNA TGTGCCAGCAGTTATTCGGGGTATGCCTATAATTCACCCCTCCACTTT.

At least ten counts were recorded for this clonotype. The chain has TRBV5-4 and TRBJ2-1; D might be TRBD1 (5 bases). CDR1 SGHNT and CDR2 YYREEE come from the germline V gene (reference sequence). V lost 1 base and J lost 1, with 9 bases in between. CDR3 length equals 15 residues. CDR3: CASSLSQGSYNEQFF. As DNA, the CDR3 is TGTGCCAGCAGCTTGAGTCAGGGATCCTACAATGAGCAGTTCTTC.

The chain recombines TRBV20-1 with TRBJ2-3; 9 positions match TRBD1. CDR1 is DFQATT, CDR2 SNEGSKA, per germline (reference sequence). V shed 6 bases, J shed 5 bases, and the junction held 6 bases outside the gene matches. The CDR3 contains 13 residues. The CDR3 DNA reads TGCAGTGCCCTGGGACAGGGCCAAGATACGCAGTATTTT. Translated, it gives CSALGQGQDTQYF.

The V gene is TRBV3-1, the J gene TRBJ1-2; no reliable D call. Deletions cut 2 bases from V and 7 bases from J, with 26 bases between. The length of the CDR3 is 18 residues. Germline V gene lookup returns CDR1 LGHDT and CDR2 YNNKEL (reference sequence). CDR3 amino acids: CASSQYVLVLRGFPGYTF. CDR3 nucleotides: TGTGCCAGCAGCCAATATGTCTTGGTCCTCCGGGGATTCCCTGGCTACACCTTC.

This clonotype was recorded many times. The chain links TRBV9 to TRBJ2-7; tentatively, D is TRBD2 (5 bases). The germline V and J ends were trimmed by 0 bases and 0 bases, with 13 bases remaining between them. CDR3 size: 16 residues. Looked up from germline, CDR1 is SGDLS and CDR2 is YYNGEE. CDR3 protein: CASSVGSGGSSYEQYF. In DNA, the CDR3 is TGTGCCAGCAGCGTAGGAAGTGGAGGAAGCTCCTACGAGCAGTACTTC.

The gene calls are TRBV7-2 and TRBJ2-1, with 11 bases matching TRBD2. Looked up from germline, CDR1 is SGHTA and CDR2 is FQGNSA. V gave up 5 bases and J gave up 0 bases; unmatched junction bases: 12. This CDR3 has 19 amino acids. The CDR3 loop is CASSRRASGGTSSYNEQFF. The CDR3 region has the DNA TGTGCCAGCAGCCGGAGGGCTAGCGGGGGGACTAGCTCCTACAATGAGCAGTTCTTC. Variable domain in full (rest from reference TRBV7-2 and TRBJ2-1): GAGVSQSPSNKVTEKGKDVELRCDPISGHTALYWYRQSLGQGLEFLIYFQGNSAPDKSGLPSDRFSAERTGGSVSTLTIQRTQQEDSAVYLCASSRRASGGTSSYNEQFFGPGTRLTVL.

This clonotype was counted a few times. The rearrangement links TRBV9 to TRBJ2-1; tentatively, D is TRBD2 (5 bases). V was trimmed by 0 bases and J by 4 bases, leaving 14 bases between them. The CDR3 runs 16 residues. From germline, CDR1 is SGDLS and CDR2 YYNGEE. The CDR3 reads CASSVEGASGYNEQFF. The CDR3 DNA follows: TGTGCCAGCAGCGTAGAGGGCGCCAGCGGATACAATGAGCAGTTCTTC.

This clonotype was seen a few times. The rearrangement joins TRBV7-2 to TRBJ2-3, with TRBD2 matching over 13 bases. J was trimmed by 5 bases and V by 5 bases; bases with no gene match: 13. Looked up from germline, CDR1 is SGHTA and CDR2 is FQGNSA. This CDR3 is built from 18 residues. The CDR3 bases are TGTGCCAGCAGCGCAGGACTAGCGGGGGCCTGGGGTGGAGATACGCAGTATTTT. It translates to CASSAGLAGAWGGDTQYF.

This clonotype came up a few times. The chain employs TRBV18 and TRBJ2-2; possible D gene TRBD1, 5 bases. Germline CDR1 and CDR2: KGHSH and LQKENI. The CDR3 has 14 residues. V was cut by 2 bases and J by 3 bases, with 7 bases left in between. The CDR3 loop is CASSPRGHTGELFF. The DNA of the CDR3 is TGTGCCAGCTCACCAAGGGGTCACACCGGGGAGCTGTTTTTT.

V gene TRBV20-1 combines with J gene TRBJ2-7, with D possibly being TRBD2 (7 bases). The CDR3 length is 14 residues. V was trimmed by 6 bases and J by 1 base, leaving 16 bases between them. Germline-derived CDR1 and CDR2 are DFQATT and SNEGSKA (reference sequence). The CDR3 region has the DNA TGCAGTGCCACATTTGGGGGGGCATCCTACGAGCAGTACTTC. Protein sequence: CSATFGGASYEQYF.

The chain employs TRBV3-1 and TRBJ1-2; 8 bases line up with TRBD1. The CDR3 has 14 residues. Germline assignment: CDR1 LGHDT and CDR2 YNNKEL (reference sequence). The J segment lost 5 bases and the V segment lost 5 bases, leaving 7 bases of the junction unmatched. CDR3 amino acids: CASSEPGQEYGYTF. DNA for the CDR3: TGTGCCAGCAGCGAACCGGGACAGGAATATGGCTACACCTTC.

This clonotype occurred a few times. This chain uses TRBV29-1 with TRBJ2-7; 11 nucleotides agree with TRBD1. The CDR3 is 13 residues long. Germline CDR1 SQVTM, CDR2 ANQGSEA. V shed 5 bases, J shed 6 bases, and the junction held 6 bases outside the gene matches. The CDR3 loop is CSVWTGTGGEQYF. The DNA of the CDR3 is TGCAGCGTTTGGACCGGGACAGGGGGCGAGCAGTACTTC.

The chain couples TRBV29-1 to TRBJ2-5; 7 nucleotides agree with TRBD1. The germline gives CDR1 SQVTM, CDR2 ANQGSEA. Unmatched junction bases numbered 6, after V lost 4 bases and J lost 1 base. CDR3 length: 14 residues. The CDR3 coding sequence is TGCAGCGTTGCTGACAGGGTCCTCCAAGAGACCCAGTACTTC. Residues: CSVADRVLQETQYF.

Ten or more counts support this clonotype. V usage is TRBV12-3 or TRBV12-4 and J usage is TRBJ2-1; 11 bases map to TRBD2. With 2 bases clipped from V and 0 bases from J, the junction kept 9 bases outside the gene matches. The CDR3 sequence is 19 residues long. In nucleotides, the CDR3 is TGTGCCAGCAGTTTAAAGCTAGCGGGGGGTCCCGCCTCCTACAATGAGCAGTTCTTC. The encoded protein is CASSLKLAGGPASYNEQFF.

This clonotype occurred many times. This chain connects TRBV2 to TRBJ1-4, with 8 nucleotides matching TRBD1. The CDR3 has 16 amino acids. V was pared by 4 bases and J by 3 bases, with 7 bases of the junction left unmatched. Germline values: CDR1 SNHLY, CDR2 FYNNEI. This CDR3 is CASSVRAGQANEKLFF. The CDR3 DNA reads TGTGCCAGCAGTGTTCGTGCGGGACAGGCTAATGAAAAACTGTTTTTT.

This clonotype came up a few times. The chain is built from TRBV15 and TRBJ1-5; 7 nucleotides align to TRBD1. Germline-derived CDR1 and CDR2 are LNHNV and YYDKDF (reference sequence). The V and J ends lost 0 bases and 7 bases, in that order; junction bases with no gene match: 9. This CDR3 comprises 16 residues. CDR3 amino acids: CATSRERGQAGQPQHF. In DNA, the CDR3 is TGTGCCACCAGCAGAGAAAGAGGACAGGCGGGGCAGCCCCAGCATTTT.